Below, 4 T cell receptor beta chains from the same sample are listed, as sequenced in a study of CD8+ T cells in alopecia areata. Extracted RNA was reverse transcribed into cDNA, the sequencing template. The assay was immunoSEQ multiplex PCR, and TCRdb's table has in-frame clones only and misses some. The table records about 210,000 clones, more than 45% of them present only once. The treatment: oral pan-JAK inhibitor, 5-10 mg twice daily. This sample comprised CD4+ T cells sorted from blood, obtained at week 4, from a patient treated with tofacitinib. The receptors stem from a human donor with alopecia areata.

This rearrangement joins TRBV27 to TRBJ1-1; 11 nucleotides match TRBD1. Germline CDR1 MNHEY, CDR2 SMNVEV (reference sequence). V lost 5 bases, J lost 4 bases, and 12 bases stayed unmatched. There are 17 residues in the CDR3. The CDR3 spells CASSTSGQGAGSTEAFF. CDR3 bases: TGTGCCAGCAGTACCTCTGGACAGGGGGCTGGTTCCACTGAAGCTTTCTTT.

The chain uses TRBV5-1 and TRBJ2-2, with TRBD1 as a possible D gene (5 bases). CDR3 length: 16 residues. The V gene's germline CDR1 is SGHRS and CDR2 YFSETQ. Trimming took off 0 bases at V and 2 bases at J, with 11 bases between the two ends. CDR3 bases: TGCGCCAGCAGCTTGGACGGGCGGACAAACACCGGGGAGCTGTTTTTT. Translation: CASSLDGRTNTGELFF.

The rearrangement links TRBV6-1 to TRBJ2-1; weak D call: TRBD2 (5 bases). The CDR3 has 13 residues. V gave up 7 bases and J gave up 7 bases, with 14 bases separating them. Looked up from germline, CDR1 is MNHNS and CDR2 is SASEGT. The CDR3 spells CASMDFLRNEQFF. DNA of the CDR3: TGTGCCAGCATGGACTTCCTGAGGAATGAGCAGTTCTTC.

J is TRBJ1-1 and V is TRBV6-5; perhaps TRBD1 as D (5 bases). The CDR3 extends over 14 amino acids. Germline CDR1 reads MNHEY; CDR2 reads SVGAGI. Trimming removed 6 bases from V and 7 bases from J, with 18 bases in between. CDR3 DNA sequence: TGTGCCAGCAGCCGAACGGGGGGTTTTAGTGAAGCTTTCTTT. As protein: CASSRTGGFSEAFF.